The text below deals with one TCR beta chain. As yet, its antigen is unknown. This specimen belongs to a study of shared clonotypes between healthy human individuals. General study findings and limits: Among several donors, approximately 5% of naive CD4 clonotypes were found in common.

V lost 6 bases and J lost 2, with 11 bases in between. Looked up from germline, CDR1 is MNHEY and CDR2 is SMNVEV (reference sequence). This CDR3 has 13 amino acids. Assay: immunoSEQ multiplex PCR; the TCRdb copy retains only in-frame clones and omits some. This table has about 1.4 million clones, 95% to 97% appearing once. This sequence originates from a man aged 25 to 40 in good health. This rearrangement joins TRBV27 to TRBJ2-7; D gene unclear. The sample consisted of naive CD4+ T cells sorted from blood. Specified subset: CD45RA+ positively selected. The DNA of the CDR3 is TGTGCCAGCAGCACCGACCGTACCTACGAGCAGTACTTC. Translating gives CASSTDRTYEQYF.